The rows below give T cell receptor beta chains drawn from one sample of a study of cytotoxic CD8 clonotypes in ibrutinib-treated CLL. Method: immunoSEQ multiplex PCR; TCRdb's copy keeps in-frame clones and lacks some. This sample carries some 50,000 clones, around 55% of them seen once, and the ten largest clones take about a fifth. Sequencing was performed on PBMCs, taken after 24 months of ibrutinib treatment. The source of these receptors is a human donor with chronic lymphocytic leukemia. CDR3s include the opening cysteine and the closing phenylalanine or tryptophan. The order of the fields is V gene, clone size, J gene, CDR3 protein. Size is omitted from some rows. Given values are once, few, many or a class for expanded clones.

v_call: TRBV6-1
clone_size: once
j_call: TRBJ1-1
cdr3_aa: CASQISGGMNTEAFF

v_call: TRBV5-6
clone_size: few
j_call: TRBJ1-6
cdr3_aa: CASSLDDDSPLHF

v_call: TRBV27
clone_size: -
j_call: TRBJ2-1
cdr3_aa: CASRPLWSSYNEQFF

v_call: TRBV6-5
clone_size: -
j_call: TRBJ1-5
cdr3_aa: CASSASGQPQHF

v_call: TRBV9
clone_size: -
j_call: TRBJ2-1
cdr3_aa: CASSTGGSSYNEQFF

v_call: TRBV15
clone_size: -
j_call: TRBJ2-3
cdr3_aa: CATSRAEGGRRGTDTQYF

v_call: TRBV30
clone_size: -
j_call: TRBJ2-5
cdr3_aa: CAWSVLETQYF

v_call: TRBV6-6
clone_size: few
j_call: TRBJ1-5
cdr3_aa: CAAASGYSNQPQHF

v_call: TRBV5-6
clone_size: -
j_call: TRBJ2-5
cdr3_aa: CASSPRRLAGGELQYF

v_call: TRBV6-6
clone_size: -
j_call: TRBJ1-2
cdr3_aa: CAIRVTGTGGNGYTF

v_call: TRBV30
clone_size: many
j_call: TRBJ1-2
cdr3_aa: CAWIPGESCYGYTF

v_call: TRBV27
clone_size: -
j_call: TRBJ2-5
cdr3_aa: CASSTGLAQETQYF

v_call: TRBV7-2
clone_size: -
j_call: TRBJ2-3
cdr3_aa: CASSSDRRPSGGQYF

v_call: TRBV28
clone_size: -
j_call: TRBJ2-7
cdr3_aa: CASSLLMDISYEQYF

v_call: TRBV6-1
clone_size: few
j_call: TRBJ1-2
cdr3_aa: CASSEGPFRQGPGYTF

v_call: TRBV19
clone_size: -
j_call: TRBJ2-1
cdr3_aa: CASQGGRHNNEQFF

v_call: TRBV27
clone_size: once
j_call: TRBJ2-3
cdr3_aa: CASTEAAGGVNTDTQYF

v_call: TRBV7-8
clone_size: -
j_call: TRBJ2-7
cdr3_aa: CASTAPLYEQYF

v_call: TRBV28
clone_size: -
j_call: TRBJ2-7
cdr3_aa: CASGGGEEEQYF

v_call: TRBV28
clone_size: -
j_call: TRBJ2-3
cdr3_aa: CASSSPGTSEIGTQYF

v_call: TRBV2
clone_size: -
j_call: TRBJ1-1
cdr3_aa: CASKRGPVNTEAFF

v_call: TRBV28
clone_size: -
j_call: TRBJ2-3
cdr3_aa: CASSVRGLTGTDTQYF

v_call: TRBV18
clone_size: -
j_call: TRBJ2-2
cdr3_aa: CASSPGGVGGELFF

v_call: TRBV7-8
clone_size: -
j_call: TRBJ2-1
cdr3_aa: CASSLKRTSGRRVHNEQFF

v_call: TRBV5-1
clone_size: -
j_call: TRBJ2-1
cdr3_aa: CASSSLTVNEQFF

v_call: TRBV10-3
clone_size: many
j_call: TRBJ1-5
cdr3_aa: CAIKGQGNQPQHF

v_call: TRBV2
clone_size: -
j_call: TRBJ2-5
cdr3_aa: CASSVSRKETQYF

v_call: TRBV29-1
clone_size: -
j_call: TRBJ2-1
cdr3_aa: CSAMRGGPMSTEQFF

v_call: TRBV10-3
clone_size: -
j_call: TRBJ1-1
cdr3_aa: CAISEITGEAFF

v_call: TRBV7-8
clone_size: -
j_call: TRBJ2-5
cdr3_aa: CASSSPVRYVETQYF

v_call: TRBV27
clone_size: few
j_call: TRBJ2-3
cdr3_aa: CASSLSRYPSAPDTQYF

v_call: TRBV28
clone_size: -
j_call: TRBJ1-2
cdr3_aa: CASSFWGAQNYGYTF

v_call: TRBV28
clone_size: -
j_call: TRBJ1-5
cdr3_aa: CASTSTGGALQPQHF

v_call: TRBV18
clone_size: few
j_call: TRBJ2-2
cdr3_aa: CASSPIADTNTGELFF

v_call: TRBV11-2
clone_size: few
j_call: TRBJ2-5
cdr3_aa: CASSFTETQYF

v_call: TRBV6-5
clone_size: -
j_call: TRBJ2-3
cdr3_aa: CASGRKGVTDTQYF

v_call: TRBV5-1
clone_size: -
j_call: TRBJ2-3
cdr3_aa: CASSFGTSTDTQYF

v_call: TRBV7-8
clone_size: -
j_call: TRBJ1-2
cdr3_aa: CASSLVTKDYGYTF